Described below is a single TCR beta chain sequence and its context. Original processing notes: It was from reference gene primer amplification that nucleated cell counts were estimated. Sequencing was performed with immunoSEQ multiplex PCR; in TCRdb, only in-frame clones are kept and a portion is missing. Clonal size and the V and J genes are those of that table, whereas D and trimming came from the DNA. The repertoire holds around 40,000 clones, with about 85% as singletons. The length of the CDR3 is 16 residues. V was clipped by 4 bases and J by 2 bases; unmatched bases: 4. Germline CDR1 and CDR2: MNHEY and SVGAGI. These data belong to a study of blood T cell repertoires in COVID-19. The wider study: The cDNA or gDNA used as material had been derived from T cells, B-cell-depleted T cells, or PBMCs.

The V and J genes are TRBV6-5 and TRBJ2-2; 10 nucleotides match TRBD2. The TCR was taken from a human donor in a cohort sampled during active COVID-19. The specimen sequenced was peripheral blood. The CDR3 nucleotides are TGTGCCAGCAGTTTAGAGCGGGGGGGCAACACCGGGGAGCTGTTTTTT. It specifies CASSLERGGNTGELFF.